This T cell receptor (beta chain) derives from a study of T-cell memory formation after mild COVID-19. Germline-derived CDR1 and CDR2 are SQVTM and ANQGSEA. The V end lost 6 bases, the J end lost 5 bases, and 13 bases lay between the germline ends. The CDR3 has 12 amino acids. TCRdb re-analysed the 5' RACE reads in MiXCR, keeping a single row per CDR3 protein. The data hold around 300,000 distinct CDR3 sequences, with approximately 8.4% observed a single time. Input material: PBMCs or a T cell subset sorted from them (not recorded which). The receptor was isolated from a man aged 18 to 30 who had mild COVID-19 (a few samples of this study predate the infection). Cell type and time point are not known. The V call is TRBV29-1, the J call TRBJ2-5; a weak D match, TRBD1 (5 bases). The CDR3 nucleotides read TGCAGCGTAAGGACAAGCTGGGAGACCCAGTACTTC. Translation: CSVRTSWETQYF.